Following are 28 T cell receptor beta chains from one sample sequenced in a study of cytomegalovirus exposure and HLA in healthy donors. The table came from immunoSEQ multiplex PCR; TCRdb's copy has only in-frame clones and leaves some out. Among about 200,000 clones, over 65% were seen once, and the ten largest hold roughly 5.5%. The sequencing sample was made of PBMCs. The source is a woman between 18 and 29 years old in good health and CMV-seronegative.

CDR3 sequence: CAILSQDSYEQYF. CDR3 nucleotides: TGCGCCATCCTTTCACAGGACTCCTACGAGCAGTACTTC. The V gene is TRBV10-2, the J gene TRBJ2-7, with D possibly matching TRBD1 (5 bases). The CDR3 runs to 13 residues. The germline CDR1 and CDR2 sequences are WSHSY and SAAADI. V lost 10 bases, J lost 0 bases, and 13 bases lay in between.

This clone was seen ten or more times. The rearrangement joins TRBV2 to TRBJ1-2; D gene ambiguous. Germline loops: CDR1 SNHLY, CDR2 FYNNEI. V was pared by 0 bases and J by 8 bases, with 10 bases between. This CDR3 region has 13 residues. The CDR3 sequence: CASSEAPPYGYTF. CDR3 DNA sequence: TGTGCCAGCAGTGAAGCACCTCCGTACGGCTACACCTTC.

This clone showed up just once. The chain couples TRBV28 to TRBJ2-1, with 9 positions matching TRBD2. The CDR3 consists of 16 residues. V was pared by 2 bases and J by 7 bases, with 9 bases of the junction left unmatched. Germline V gene sequence: CDR1 MDHEN, CDR2 SYDVKM. CDR3: CASSLRAGGPQNEQFF. The CDR3 DNA reads as TGTGCCAGCAGTTTAAGGGCGGGAGGGCCTCAAAATGAGCAGTTCTTC.

The chain combines TRBV19 with TRBJ2-5; no clear D. V was pared by 1 base and J by 0 bases, with 6 bases between. The CDR3 runs to 14 residues. Germline CDR1 LNHDA, CDR2 SQIVND (reference sequence). Here the CDR3 reads CASSIVSDQETQYF. CDR3 nucleotide sequence: TGTGCCAGTAGTATAGTGAGTGACCAAGAGACCCAGTACTTC.

Regarding this clone: Other DNA variants within this sample encode the same CDR3. V and J are TRBV9 and TRBJ2-3; 8 nucleotides align to TRBD2. The V gene end was trimmed by 0 bases and the J gene end by 4 bases; junction bases not matched to a gene: 4. The CDR3 totals 15 residues. Germline loops: CDR1 SGDLS, CDR2 YYNGEE. The CDR3 sequence is CASSVGLAGSDTQYF. In DNA, the CDR3 is TGTGCCAGCAGCGTAGGGTTAGCGGGGTCAGATACGCAGTATTTT. Full variable domain (missing parts from reference TRBV9 and TRBJ2-3): DSGVTQTPKHLITATGQRVTLRCSPRSGDLSVYWYQQSLDQGLQFLIQYYNGEERAKGNILERFSAQQFPDLHSELNLSSLELGDSALYFCASSVGLAGSDTQYFGPGTRLTVL.

J is TRBJ2-1 and V is TRBV7-3; D is unclear. In germline, CDR1 is SGHTA, CDR2 FQGTGA. The CDR3 spans 13 residues. V lost 3 bases and J lost 5, with 8 bases in between. CDR3 coding DNA: TGTGCCAGCAGCTTCAAACCCGACAATGAGCAGTTCTTC. The encoded protein is CASSFKPDNEQFF.

This sequence joins TRBV27 and TRBJ2-2; 12 bases fit TRBD1. The CDR3 spans 18 residues. The germline CDR1 and CDR2 sequences are MNHEY and SMNVEV (reference sequence). J gave up 5 bases and V 6 bases, and 13 bases lay outside the gene matches. The CDR3 loop reads CASRKTGQGAQRTGELFF. CDR3 DNA: TGTGCCAGCAGAAAAACGGGACAGGGGGCGCAGAGGACCGGGGAGCTGTTTTTT.

CDR3 coding DNA: TGCGCCAGCACCCCACCCGGGGCCTCGAACACTGAAGCTTTCTTT. Translated: CASTPPGASNTEAFF. The chain combines TRBV5-1 with TRBJ1-1, with a tentative D call TRBD1 (5 bases). The CDR3 consists of 15 residues. Germline assignment: CDR1 SGHRS and CDR2 YFSETQ. Trimming took 6 bases from V and 1 from J, leaving 16 bases between them. The full variable domain, in which reference TRBV5-1 and TRBJ1-1 provide the parts outside the CDR3, is KAGVTQTPRYLIKTRGQQVTLSCSPISGHRSVSWYQQTPGQGLQFLFEYFSETQRNKGNFPGRFSGRQFSNSRSEMNVSTLELGDSALYLCASTPPGASNTEAFFGQGTRLTVV.

This clone was detected only a few times. The CDR3 spells CASSPRFSGVNYGYTF. Here the CDR3 DNA reads TGTGCCAGCAGCCCCCGATTCTCAGGGGTTAACTATGGCTACACCTTC. The gene calls are TRBV5-5 and TRBJ1-2, with TRBD1 as a possible D gene (6 bases). V was shortened by 4 bases and J by 1 base, with 17 bases between the two germline ends. This CDR3 has 16 residues. Germline V lookup: CDR1 SGHKS, CDR2 YYEKEE (reference sequence).

This chain uses TRBV2 with TRBJ2-2; TRBD1 agrees at 8 bases. The germline CDR1 and CDR2 sequences are SNHLY and FYNNEI. There are 14 residues in the CDR3. V dropped 4 bases and J dropped 5; count of bases not matched to a gene: 3. The CDR3 DNA sequence: TGTGCCAGCAGTGGACAGGGGTTTACCGGGGAGCTGTTTTTT. It is translated as CASSGQGFTGELFF.

The chain is built from TRBV4-1 and TRBJ1-1; tentative D call: TRBD1 (5 bases). This CDR3 contains 14 residues. CDR1 MGHRA and CDR2 YSYEKL come from the germline V gene. With 1 base removed from V and 3 bases from J, the gap between germline ends came to 9 bases. Written as DNA, the CDR3 is TGCGCCAGCAGCCAAGGTGGCAGGGACACTGAAGCTTTCTTT. Its protein product is CASSQGGRDTEAFF.

This chain uses TRBV2 with TRBJ2-2, with D possibly matching TRBD1 (5 bases). The V end lost 6 bases, the J end lost 0 bases, and 14 bases lay between the germline ends. This CDR3 comprises 16 residues. Germline CDR1 SNHLY, CDR2 FYNNEI. Written as DNA, the CDR3 is TGTGCCAGCAGCAAAGAAGGGGATGCGAACACCGGGGAGCTGTTTTTT. It codes for CASSKEGDANTGELFF.

This rearrangement joins TRBV5-1 to TRBJ1-4; TRBD1 aligns across 8 bases. CDR1 and CDR2 (germline): SGHRS, YFSETQ. Trimming cost V 4 bases and J 3 bases; bases outside gene matches: 5. The CDR3 consists of 15 residues. The CDR3 loop is CASSTTGGSNEKLFF. CDR3 DNA: TGCGCCAGCAGCACCACAGGGGGATCTAATGAAAAACTGTTTTTT.

The chain carries TRBV1 and TRBJ2-1. TRBV1 is noted as a pseudogene. CDR3 length equals 11 residues. The CDR3 sequence is CTSSPTQEQFF. The CDR3, as DNA: TGCACCAGCAGTCCAACCCAAGAGCAGTTCTTC.

This chain uses TRBV10-1 with TRBJ2-2; tentative D call: TRBD1 (6 bases). Germline-derived CDR1 and CDR2 are WNHNN and SYGVQD (reference sequence). V lost 6 bases, J lost 6 bases, and 11 bases lay in between. The CDR3 extends over 13 amino acids. CDR3 residues: CASSPGVPGELFF. CDR3 coding DNA: TGCGCCAGCAGCCCAGGGGTCCCCGGGGAGCTGTTTTTT.

This chain links TRBV4-1 with TRBJ1-1; 7 bases fit TRBD1. With V trimmed by 1 base and J by 4 bases, 3 bases remained unmatched. The length of the CDR3 is 14 residues. Germline lookup yields CDR1 MGHRA and CDR2 YSYEKL. CDR3 amino acids: CASSQGQGLTEAFF. The CDR3 coding sequence is TGCGCCAGCAGCCAAGGACAGGGACTCACTGAAGCTTTCTTT.

The rearrangement joins TRBV14 to TRBJ2-7, with D uncertain. Per germline, CDR1 SGHDN and CDR2 FVKESK. CDR3 size: 13 residues. V lost 3 bases to trimming and J lost 4 bases, with 10 bases between them. The CDR3 is CASSHAEEYEQYF. The CDR3 DNA reads as TGTGCCAGCAGCCATGCAGAAGAATACGAGCAGTACTTC.

CDR3 sequence (DNA): TGCAGCGAGCGCGGGACAGGGGGCATGGAGACCCAGTACTTC. Protein product: CSERGTGGMETQYF. The V call is TRBV29-1, the J call TRBJ2-5, with 12 bases matching TRBD1. Unmatched junction bases numbered 8, after V lost 7 bases and J lost 5 bases. In germline, CDR1 is SQVTM, CDR2 ANQGSEA. The CDR3 loop spans 14 amino acids.

The sample holds many counts of this clone. J is TRBJ2-2 and V is TRBV6-1; D is uncertain. Deletions cut 6 bases from V and 2 bases from J, with 13 bases between. Germline lookup yields CDR1 MNHNS and CDR2 SASEGT. There are 15 residues in the CDR3. The CDR3 sequence: CASRAGQVNTGELFF. The CDR3 region has the DNA TGTGCCAGCAGGGCCGGGCAAGTAAACACCGGGGAGCTGTTTTTT.

This clone turned up a few times. This chain joins TRBV4-1 and TRBJ1-6; D not certain. V shed 0 bases and J shed 9 bases, with 6 bases lying between them. CDR3 length: 13 amino acids. In germline, CDR1 is MGHRA, CDR2 YSYEKL. The CDR3 DNA sequence: TGCGCCAGCAGCCAAGATCTCAGTTCACCCCTCCACTTT. This gives the protein CASSQDLSSPLHF.

The chain links TRBV11-2 to TRBJ2-2, with D hard to call. The CDR3 is 15 amino acids. Germline V gene sequence: CDR1 SGHAT, CDR2 FQNNGV. Trimming left V 5 bases short and J 3 bases short, with 13 bases between. The chain's CDR3 is CASSRGNVDTGELFF. CDR3 DNA sequence: TGTGCCAGCAGCCGCGGAAATGTGGACACCGGGGAGCTGTTTTTT.

This chain joins TRBV12-2 and TRBJ2-1. TRBV12-2 corresponds to a pseudogene. This CDR3 has 16 residues. DNA for the CDR3: TGTGCAAGTCGCTTAGGAGACCGCCAATCCCACAATGAGCAGTTCTTC. This gives the protein CASRLGDRQSHNEQFF.

This chain links TRBV10-1 with TRBJ1-1; maybe TRBD1 (6 bases). The CDR3 is 15 amino acids. Germline CDR1 is WNHNN and CDR2 is SYGVQD (reference sequence). V was clipped by 6 bases and J by 7 bases, with 21 bases between them. The CDR3 sequence is CASSPTLAGQLEAFF. The CDR3 region has the DNA TGCGCCAGCAGCCCCACACTCGCCGGACAGCTTGAAGCTTTCTTT.

The chain joins TRBV6-5 to TRBJ2-2; no definite D call. The germline V and J ends were trimmed by 5 bases and 2 bases, with 9 bases remaining between them. The CDR3 runs to 14 residues. Per the germline V gene, CDR1 is MNHEY and CDR2 is SVGAGI. CDR3 DNA sequence: TGTGCCAGCAGTGGGGAAGTAAACACCGGGGAGCTGTTTTTT. It is translated as CASSGEVNTGELFF.

Here the CDR3 reads CASSWGGASNQPQHF. The CDR3 region has the DNA TGTGCCAGCAGCTGGGGAGGGGCCAGCAATCAGCCCCAGCATTTT. V gene TRBV28 combines with J gene TRBJ1-5, with a possible D match to TRBD1 (5 bases). The V and J ends lost 6 bases and 1 base respectively, with 13 bases between them. The CDR3 sequence is 15 residues long. Looked up from germline, CDR1 is MDHEN and CDR2 is SYDVKM.

The V and J genes are TRBV6-1 and TRBJ2-1; TRBD1 aligns across 9 bases. The germline V gene has CDR1 MNHNS and CDR2 SASEGT. Unmatched junction bases numbered 5, after V lost 4 bases and J lost 7 bases. The CDR3 contains 14 residues. CDR3 in amino acids: CASSVGTGWNEQFF. The CDR3, as DNA: TGTGCCAGCAGTGTCGGGACAGGGTGGAATGAGCAGTTCTTC.

This chain joins TRBV4-2 and TRBJ2-1, with 11 bases aligning to TRBD2. Trimming removed 1 base from V and 0 bases from J; junction bases left unmatched: 5. This CDR3 is 18 amino acids long. CDR1 LGHNA and CDR2 YNFKEQ come from the germline V gene. The CDR3 protein is CASSQGTSGLYSYNEQFF. Here the CDR3 DNA reads TGTGCCAGCAGCCAAGGGACTAGCGGGCTCTACTCCTACAATGAGCAGTTCTTC.

The rearrangement joins TRBV7-4 to TRBJ2-1; the D is unclear. CDR1 and CDR2 from the germline V gene are SGHVT and SQSDAQ. CDR3 length equals 12 residues. V shed 3 bases and J shed 16 bases, with 16 bases lying between them. For the CDR3, the DNA is TGTGCCAGCAGCTTCCGGTGGCCCCCTTTATTCTTC. Its protein is CASSFRWPPLFF.